The text below deals with one TCR beta chain. Per the authors' pipeline: Amplification of reference gene primers provided the estimated nucleated cell counts. Clones were sequenced by immunoSEQ multiplex PCR, and TCRdb holds only the in-frame ones, with some missing. The DNA gave D and trimming, while V, J and clone size come from that table. Of 130,000 or so clones listed, around 86% are singletons. The data derive from a study of blood T cell repertoires in COVID-19. As for the study in general: Samples taken during acute and convalescent COVID-19 were collected in the United States, Italy and Spain. T cells, B-cell-depleted T cells, or PBMCs provided the cDNA or gDNA that served as material.

Germline V CDR1 and CDR2: SGHTA, FQGNSA. V was clipped by 3 bases and J by 2 bases; unmatched bases: 4. The CDR3 contains 16 residues. This receptor was taken from a middle-aged man with acute or convalescent COVID-19. What was sequenced was peripheral blood. This chain connects TRBV7-2 to TRBJ2-3, with 11 nucleotides matching TRBD1. The CDR3: CASSLGQGGPTDTQYF. The CDR3 DNA sequence: TGTGCCAGCAGCTTGGGACAGGGGGGCCCCACAGATACGCAGTATTTT.